This T cell receptor beta chain stems from a study of blood T cells in healthy people across ages. General study points: Unknown CMV status may confound age-related changes in expanded clones. From one million sequenced T cells, diversity estimates were lower bounds.

Unmatched junction bases numbered 2, after V lost 4 bases and J lost 2 bases. The CDR3 is made up of 15 amino acids. Combining a sample-barcoded 5' primer with a J-beta primer mix, a second PCR ran for roughly 7 to 12 cycles. With 12 random nucleotides, a template-switch adaptor tagged each individual cDNA molecule. From the 5' RACE reads, TCRdb called clonotypes with MiXCR, one entry per CDR3 protein. The sample includes 1 million or so distinct CDR3 sequences, 40% to 45% of them seen just once. Details on this clonotype: What it recognizes is unknown.

This TCR came from a woman aged 60-75 years in good health. The gene calls are TRBV12-3 or TRBV12-4 and TRBJ2-1, with 10 bases that match TRBD2. The source material was blood. CDR3 sequence (DNA): TGTGCCAGCAGTTGGACTAGCGGCCCCTACAATGAGCAGTTCTTC. This translates into CASSWTSGPYNEQFF.